Included here is one T cell receptor beta chain sequence, with context. TCRdb re-called the PCR reads with MiXCR, one entry per CDR3 protein. The profile covers more than 25,000 distinct CDR3 sequences, with around 49% appearing a single time and about 5.6% taken by the ten largest. The sample belongs to a study of vaccination and CD4 T cells after COVID-19. This CDR3 region has 13 residues. Germline assignment: CDR1 LGHNA and CDR2 YNFKEQ. V lost 2 bases, J lost 4 bases, and 6 bases lay in between. Time point noted: late sampling 161 to 241 days after vaccination in a few convalescent patients. Source: CD4+ T cells from blood, taken about 7 months after SARS-CoV-2 vaccination. This sequence originates from a human donor who had recovered from COVID-19. The rearrangement uses TRBV4-2 and TRBJ1-5, with a weak D call TRBD1 (5 bases). CDR3 protein: CASSQQGNQPQHF. The CDR3 DNA follows: TGTGCCAGCAGCCAACAGGGAAATCAGCCCCAGCATTTT.